The 27 T cell receptor beta chains below all came from one sample that was sequenced in a study of T cell changes during pregnancy in multiple sclerosis. The assay was immunoSEQ multiplex PCR, and TCRdb's table has in-frame clones only and misses some. The repertoire holds tens of thousands of clones, with over 85% as singletons. Specimen: peripheral blood, collected in the third trimester of pregnancy. The receptors here all came from a female donor in good health, enrolled as a control in a pregnancy study.

This chain links TRBV30 with TRBJ2-7; no clear D gene. Trimming left V 0 bases short and J 9 bases short, with 9 bases between. CDR1 is GTSNPN and CDR2 is SVGIG in the germline V gene (reference sequence). This CDR3 contains 11 residues. DNA for the CDR3: TGTGCCTGGAGTGTGGCAATGGTGCAGTACTTC. It specifies CAWSVAMVQYF.

The chain has TRBV11-2 and TRBJ1-1; maybe TRBD1 (6 bases). This CDR3 has 17 amino acids. Germline CDR1 and CDR2: SGHAT and FQNNGV. The ends were cut back, 5 bases at V and 2 bases at J, with 21 bases in the middle. CDR3 loop: CASSLIPSTGFNTEAFF. Written as DNA, the CDR3 is TGTGCCAGCAGCCTAATCCCTTCGACAGGATTCAACACTGAAGCTTTCTTT.

This clone was recorded a few times. This CDR3 is CASTSRLGYEQYF. CDR3 sequence (DNA): TGTGCCAGCACCTCCAGGCTTGGGTACGAGCAGTACTTC. The gene calls are TRBV7-9 and TRBJ2-7; D not resolved. This CDR3 region has 13 residues. Germline CDR1 SEHNR, CDR2 FQNEAQ (reference sequence). Trimming stripped 7 bases from V and 4 bases from J, with 14 bases between.

J is TRBJ2-2 and V is TRBV6-5; 11 bases agree with TRBD1. Germline V gives CDR1 MNHEY, CDR2 SVGAGI. V shed 5 bases, J shed 1 base, and the junction held 0 bases outside the gene matches. The CDR3 is 15 residues long. CDR3 DNA sequence: TGTGCCAGCAGTGGGACAGGGGGGAACACCGGGGAGCTGTTTTTT. Translation: CASSGTGGNTGELFF.

The chain has TRBV28 and TRBJ2-3; 10 bases match TRBD2. This CDR3 has 16 residues. Germline V gene sequence: CDR1 MDHEN, CDR2 SYDVKM. J was trimmed by 2 bases and V by 4 bases; bases with no gene match: 6. CDR3 sequence: CASSSPTSGHTDTQYF. CDR3 nucleotide sequence: TGTGCCAGCAGTTCCCCGACTAGCGGGCACACAGATACGCAGTATTTT.

The rearrangement joins TRBV6-1 to TRBJ1-3, with D maybe TRBD1 (6 bases). Germline-derived CDR1 and CDR2 are MNHNS and SASEGT. Trimming stripped 4 bases from V and 0 bases from J, with 13 bases between. The CDR3 length is 16 residues. The CDR3 spells CASSGKDRYSGNTIYF. The CDR3 bases are TGTGCCAGCAGTGGGAAAGACAGGTACTCTGGAAACACCATATATTTT.

This clone was detected once. This rearrangement joins TRBV14 to TRBJ2-3; D not resolved. Germline lookup yields CDR1 SGHDN and CDR2 FVKESK. The V gene lost 1 base and the J gene lost 3 bases, with 2 bases spanning the gap. CDR3 size: 12 residues. In nucleotides, the CDR3 is TGTGCCAGCAGCCAAGTAACAGATACGCAGTATTTT. Protein product: CASSQVTDTQYF.

The CDR3 DNA sequence: TGTGCCAGCAGTTTAGGGGCTTCTGGAAACACCATATATTTT. Its translation is CASSLGASGNTIYF. The genes are TRBV28 and TRBJ1-3; possible D gene TRBD1, 5 bases. The ends were cut back, 2 bases at V and 1 base at J, with 6 bases in the middle. CDR1 is MDHEN, CDR2 SYDVKM, per germline. The CDR3 extends over 14 amino acids.

This chain joins TRBV27 and TRBJ2-7; 10 bases map to TRBD2. Trimming took 5 bases from V and 3 from J; bases not matched to a gene: 10. The CDR3 extends over 16 amino acids. CDR1 MNHEY and CDR2 SMNVEV come from the germline V gene (reference sequence). The CDR3 DNA is TGTGCCAGCAGTCCTGTAGGCGGGACTAGCGTCTACGAGCAGTACTTC. Its translation: CASSPVGGTSVYEQYF.

The rearrangement joins TRBV7-2 to TRBJ2-1; 8 positions match TRBD1. The CDR3 extends over 14 amino acids. Germline assignment: CDR1 SGHTA and CDR2 FQGNSA. V was clipped by 5 bases and J by 9 bases; unmatched bases: 9. The CDR3 here is CASSVPGQAVEQFF. In nucleotides, the CDR3 is TGTGCCAGCAGCGTTCCGGGACAGGCGGTTGAGCAGTTCTTC.

The CDR3 region is CASSPQGKNTEAFF. Here the CDR3 DNA reads TGCGCCAGCAGCCCCCAGGGGAAGAACACTGAAGCTTTCTTT. The chain couples TRBV5-1 to TRBJ1-1; D may be TRBD1 (6 bases). V lost 4 bases and J lost 1, with 11 bases in between. The germline gives CDR1 SGHRS, CDR2 YFSETQ. CDR3 length equals 14 residues.

This chain connects TRBV10-3 to TRBJ1-5, with TRBD1 matching over 10 bases. Germline V CDR1 and CDR2: ENHRY, SYGVKD. The CDR3 contains 15 residues. The V segment lost 3 bases and the J segment 6 bases; nucleotides outside the gene matches: 5. Here the CDR3 DNA reads TGTGCCATCAGTGAATTTGGACAGGGGGTTCAGCCCCAGCATTTT. Its translation is CAISEFGQGVQPQHF.

V and J are TRBV29-1 and TRBJ2-1; no clear D. This CDR3 spans 11 amino acids. V lost 7 bases and J lost 3, with 7 bases in between. The germline V gene encodes CDR1 SQVTM and CDR2 ANQGSEA. CDR3 nucleotide sequence: TGCAGCGGCCACATCTACAATGAGCAGTTCTTC. This codes for CSGHIYNEQFF.

J is TRBJ2-1 and V is TRBV10-3, with a weak D call TRBD1 (6 bases). Trimming stripped 3 bases from V and 9 bases from J, with 21 bases between. This CDR3 is 16 amino acids long. From germline, CDR1 is ENHRY and CDR2 SYGVKD. CDR3 amino acids: CAISDKGEVQLSEQFF. In DNA, the CDR3 is TGTGCCATCAGTGATAAGGGGGAAGTTCAATTGAGTGAGCAGTTCTTC.

V and J are TRBV11-3 and TRBJ2-7; 8 bases match TRBD2. Germline V gene lookup returns CDR1 SGHNT and CDR2 YENEEA. This CDR3 contains 16 residues. V shed 1 base, J shed 6 bases, and the junction held 11 bases outside the gene matches. CDR3 DNA sequence: TGTGCCAGCAGCTTAGGGAGCGGGAGTCGGTCCGGCGAGCAGTACTTC. Translation: CASSLGSGSRSGEQYF.

The rearrangement uses TRBV2 and TRBJ2-1; possibly TRBD2 for D (6 bases). CDR3 length: 13 residues. V gave up 8 bases and J gave up 2 bases, with 10 bases separating them. Per the germline V gene, CDR1 is SNHLY and CDR2 is FYNNEI. The CDR3 protein is CASQREPYNEQFF. The DNA for the CDR3 is TGTGCCAGCCAACGGGAGCCCTACAATGAGCAGTTCTTC.

The chain combines TRBV9 with TRBJ2-1, with TRBD2 matching 13 bases. V was pared by 4 bases and J by 6 bases, with 7 bases of the junction left unmatched. The CDR3 has 16 residues. The germline CDR1 and CDR2 sequences are SGDLS and YYNGEE. The CDR3 region is CASSPRLAGGFNEQFF. Written as DNA, the CDR3 is TGTGCCAGCAGCCCCAGACTAGCGGGAGGCTTCAATGAGCAGTTCTTC.

J is TRBJ1-5 and V is TRBV14; no firm D call. Trimming stripped 0 bases from V and 0 bases from J, with 12 bases between. From germline, CDR1 is SGHDN and CDR2 FVKESK. There are 17 residues in the CDR3. The CDR3 loop reads CASSQDPTANSNQPQHF. In DNA form, the CDR3 reads TGTGCCAGCAGCCAAGACCCTACAGCTAATAGCAATCAGCCCCAGCATTTT.

J is TRBJ2-3 and V is TRBV4-2; 10 positions agree with TRBD2. Per the germline V gene, CDR1 is LGHNA and CDR2 is YNFKEQ. The V gene end was trimmed by 9 bases and the J gene end by 0 bases; junction bases not matched to a gene: 21. The CDR3 runs to 20 residues. CDR3 nucleotide sequence: TGTGCCAGTCTACCTTCCCCTAGCGGGAGAAGTGGGGTGAGCACAGATACGCAGTATTTT. Translated: CASLPSPSGRSGVSTDTQYF.

This clone came up once. This rearrangement joins TRBV7-2 to TRBJ2-7; possible D gene TRBD1, 5 bases. The CDR3 consists of 14 residues. Trimming left V 4 bases short and J 3 bases short, with 13 bases between. Germline loops: CDR1 SGHTA, CDR2 FQGNSA. The CDR3 region is CASSSRQGDYEQYF. Here the CDR3 DNA reads TGTGCCAGCAGCTCCCGGCAGGGCGACTACGAGCAGTACTTC. Based on the CDR3 plus reference TRBV7-2 and TRBJ2-7, the full variable domain is GAGVSQSPSNKVTEKGKDVELRCDPISGHTALYWYRQSLGQGLEFLIYFQGNSAPDKSGLPSDRFSAERTGGSVSTLTIQRTQQEDSAVYLCASSSRQGDYEQYFGPGTRLTVT.

V usage is TRBV4-1 and J usage is TRBJ2-5, with 8 bases identical to TRBD1. Germline assignment: CDR1 MGHRA and CDR2 YSYEKL. There are 17 residues in the CDR3. With 0 bases clipped from V and 4 bases from J, the junction kept 10 bases outside the gene matches. CDR3 sequence (DNA): TGCGCCAGCAGCCAAGAGAGGGTGGGCAGGGGGCGAGAGACCCAGTACTTC. Translating gives CASSQERVGRGRETQYF.

The V and J genes are TRBV13 and TRBJ2-2; D may be TRBD2 (5 bases). CDR1 is PRHDT, CDR2 FYEKMQ, per germline (reference sequence). Trimming removed 5 bases at V and 4 bases at J, with 11 bases between. This CDR3 is built from 14 residues. The DNA of the CDR3 is TGTGCCAGCAGCCGTAGAGAGGGCACCGGGGAGCTGTTTTTT. It yields the protein CASSRREGTGELFF.

This rearrangement joins TRBV28 to TRBJ2-2, with 10 positions matching TRBD1. V gave up 5 bases and J gave up 6 bases; unmatched junction bases: 3. The CDR3 sequence is 14 residues long. The germline V gene encodes CDR1 MDHEN and CDR2 SYDVKM. The CDR3 region has the DNA TGTGCCAGCAGTCCCGGGACAGGGGCCGGGGAGCTGTTTTTT. Its translation is CASSPGTGAGELFF.

The genes are TRBV5-5 and TRBJ2-5, with 15 bases lining up with TRBD2. CDR3 size: 17 residues. Germline CDR1 and CDR2: SGHKS and YYEKEE (reference sequence). Unmatched junction bases numbered 6, after V lost 4 bases and J lost 2 bases. The CDR3: CASSPGTSGRWQETQYF. For the CDR3, the DNA is TGTGCCAGCAGCCCCGGGACTAGCGGGAGGTGGCAAGAGACCCAGTACTTC.

Here the CDR3 reads CSVENSGDYNEQFF. CDR3 bases: TGCAGCGTTGAGAATAGCGGGGATTACAATGAGCAGTTCTTC. The genes are TRBV29-1 and TRBJ2-1, with 8 bases identical to TRBD2. Trimming took 3 bases from V and 4 from J; bases not matched to a gene: 5. The CDR3 sequence is 14 residues long. In germline, CDR1 is SQVTM, CDR2 ANQGSEA.

This chain joins TRBV6-5 and TRBJ1-5, with 10 bases lining up with TRBD1. The CDR3 extends over 15 amino acids. After removal of 6 bases from V and 5 bases from J, the junction contained 7 bases not matched to a gene. Germline lookup yields CDR1 MNHEY and CDR2 SVGAGI. Written as DNA, the CDR3 is TGTGCCAGCAGACTGACAGGGGGCTGGGATCAGCCCCAGCATTTT. Protein sequence: CASRLTGGWDQPQHF.

V usage is TRBV9 and J usage is TRBJ2-1, with 15 bases fitting TRBD2. Trimming removed 2 bases from V and 8 bases from J; junction bases left unmatched: 2. Germline V gene data show CDR1 as SGDLS and CDR2 as YYNGEE. This CDR3 is 15 amino acids long. The CDR3 loop is CASSVGLAGGYEQFF. CDR3 sequence (DNA): TGTGCCAGCAGCGTTGGACTAGCGGGAGGGTATGAGCAGTTCTTC.